The clone carrying this T cell receptor beta chain was seen once. The target antigen is unknown. Clones were sequenced by immunoSEQ multiplex PCR, and TCRdb holds only the in-frame ones, with some missing. The sample lists around 100,000 clones; more than 70% were seen once. Healthy donors had no documented immune events, such as infections, while sampled. The source of the sample is a study of identifying expanded T cells in peripheral blood. General study points: Clone count variance between roughly 2-week samples rose with total template count. Differentially abundant clones: around 1.1 between replicates, 16.4 at 2 to 3 weeks, under 25 at four.

This CDR3 is 15 amino acids long. The germline V gene has CDR1 SGHTS and CDR2 YDEGEE. Trimming took 0 bases from V and 9 from J, leaving 13 bases between them. The V call is TRBV5-8, the J call TRBJ1-6; weak D call: TRBD1 (6 bases). The sequenced sample was blood. The sequence came from a person aged 18 to 75 in good health. DNA for the CDR3: TGTGCCAGCAGCTTGGGGGACATCGGACCTTCACCCCTCCACTTT. This sequence encodes CASSLGDIGPSPLHF. The complete variable domain, with remaining parts taken from reference TRBV5-8 and TRBJ1-6, reads EAGVTQSPTHLIKTRGQQATLRCSPISGHTSVYWYQQALGLGLQFLLWYDEGEERNRGNFPPRFSGRQFPNYSSELNVNALELEDSALYLCASSLGDIGPSPLHFGNGTRLTVT.